This TCR beta chain came from a study of OX40 agonist ivuxolimab in advanced cancers. Using immunoSEQ multiplex PCR, the repertoire was profiled, and TCRdb retains in-frame clones only, with some absent. This table has about 48,000 clones, roughly 84% appearing once. Germline V gene lookup returns CDR1 SEHNR and CDR2 FQNEAQ (reference sequence). CDR3 length equals 13 residues. V lost 3 bases, J lost 3 bases, and 9 bases lay in between. The sequence derives from an adult with an advanced solid tumor such as melanoma, head and neck, liver or kidney cancer. The input for sequencing was CD4+ or CD8+ T cells sorted from blood, taken in a trial of the OX40 agonist ivuxolimab. The V call is TRBV7-9, the J call TRBJ2-7; D may be TRBD1 (5 bases). The CDR3 here is CASSFAGIYEQYF. For the CDR3, the DNA is TGTGCCAGCAGCTTCGCAGGGATCTACGAGCAGTACTTC.